These 4 T cell receptor beta chains were sequenced from one sample in a study of T-cell reconstitution after alpha-beta-depleted transplantation in children. Preparation of the TCRbeta library used unique molecular identifiers. Via MiXCR, TCRdb re-called the PCR reads, giving one row per CDR3 protein. The sample comprises about 610,000 distinct CDR3 sequences, about 10% of which are singletons, and around 4% rests with the top ten. Sample: PBMCs from the stem cell graft donor, taken from the stem cell graft. Every receptor here comes from a human donor who donated a stem cell graft to a child with acute myeloid leukemia.

This clonotype was observed a few times. The V and J genes are TRBV30 and TRBJ2-5, with D uncertain. The CDR3 has 13 residues. V lost 0 bases and J 3 bases, leaving 8 bases between the germline ends. Germline CDR1 reads GTSNPN; CDR2 reads SVGIG (reference sequence). The CDR3 region is CAWSVSLEETQYF. The CDR3 nucleotides read TGTGCCTGGAGTGTGTCGTTAGAAGAGACCCAGTACTTC.

The table lists this clonotype with a few counts. The rearrangement links TRBV21-1 to TRBJ1-2. TRBV21-1 is given as a pseudogene. The CDR3 contains 14 residues. This CDR3 reads CASLYRRLDYGYTF. The CDR3 DNA reads TGTGCCAGCCTATATCGAAGGTTAGACTATGGCTACACCTTC.

This clonotype was counted a few times. The CDR3, as DNA: TGCGCCAGCAGCCCGGCCGGGGGCCCGTCAGAGACCCAGTACTTC. Amino acid sequence: CASSPAGGPSETQYF. V usage is TRBV5-1 and J usage is TRBJ2-5, with D perhaps TRBD1 or TRBD2 (6 bases each). V lost 4 bases and J lost 4, with 17 bases in between. Germline V lookup: CDR1 SGHRS, CDR2 YFSETQ. This CDR3 is built from 15 residues.

This sequence joins TRBV7-9 and TRBJ2-1; 10 bases line up with TRBD2. After removal of 1 base from V and 9 bases from J, the junction contained 12 bases not matched to a gene. From germline, CDR1 is SEHNR and CDR2 FQNEAQ (reference sequence). There are 17 residues in the CDR3. Here the CDR3 reads CASSLVLAGISSSEQFF. The CDR3 DNA follows: TGTGCCAGCAGCTTAGTACTAGCGGGAATCAGTTCGAGTGAGCAGTTCTTC.